The present T cell receptor (beta chain) was sequenced within a study of CD8+CD57+ T cells in acquired aplastic anemia. Study at large: The sorted CD4+ and CD8+ cells yielded an average about 3.3 ug of DNA.

This clonotype was recorded at least ten times. Its antigen is not known. Genomic DNA templated the TCR beta VDJ and CDR3 profiling. In TCRdb, the reads were re-called with MiXCR into one record per CDR3 protein. Of about 190,000 distinct CDR3 sequences listed, approximately 52% are singletons. CDR1 and CDR2 (germline): LNHDA, SQIVND (reference sequence). CDR3 length equals 15 residues. Trimming removed 6 bases from V and 2 bases from J, with 11 bases in between. Study-wide results and limits: Between the patient and control groups, CD8+ Simpson's diversity did not differ significantly.

Sequencing used sorted CD4+, CD8+, or CD8+CD57+ T cells (not recorded which) from PBMCs. This TCR came from a human donor in good health, serving as a control. The V and J genes are TRBV19 and TRBJ2-6; D not resolved. CDR3 bases: TGTGCCAGTAGCACCTTCGAGGCTGGGGCCAACGTCCTGACTTTC. Translating gives CASSTFEAGANVLTF.